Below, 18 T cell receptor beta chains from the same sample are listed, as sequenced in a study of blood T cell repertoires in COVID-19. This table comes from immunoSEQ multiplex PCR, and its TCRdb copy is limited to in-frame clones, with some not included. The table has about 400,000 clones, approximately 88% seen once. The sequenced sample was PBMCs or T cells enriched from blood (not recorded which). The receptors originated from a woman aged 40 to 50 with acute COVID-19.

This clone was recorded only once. CDR3 sequence reads: CASSLRTSGGSETQYF. CDR3 nucleotides: TGTGCCAGCAGCCTACGGACTAGCGGGGGTTCTGAGACCCAGTACTTC. The V and J genes are TRBV3-1 (or the pseudogene TRBV3-2) and TRBJ2-5, with 13 bases that match TRBD2. The trim removed 4 bases at V and 5 bases at J, leaving 7 bases unmatched. This CDR3 comprises 16 residues. CDR1 and CDR2 from the germline V gene are LGHDT and YNNKEL (reference sequence).

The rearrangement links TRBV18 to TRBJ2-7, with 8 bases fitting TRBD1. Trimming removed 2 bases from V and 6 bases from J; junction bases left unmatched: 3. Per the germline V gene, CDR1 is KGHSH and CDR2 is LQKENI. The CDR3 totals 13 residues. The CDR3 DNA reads TGTGCCAGCTCACCATTACAGGGGGGCGAGCAGTACTTC. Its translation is CASSPLQGGEQYF.

CDR3 region: CASSQRQENTEAFF. CDR3 coding DNA: TGTGCCAGCAGCCAGAGACAGGAGAACACTGAAGCTTTCTTT. The rearrangement links TRBV2 to TRBJ1-1, with a weak D call TRBD1 (6 bases). The CDR3 spans 14 residues. Looked up from germline, CDR1 is SNHLY and CDR2 is FYNNEI. Trimming left V 6 bases short and J 1 base short, with 12 bases between.

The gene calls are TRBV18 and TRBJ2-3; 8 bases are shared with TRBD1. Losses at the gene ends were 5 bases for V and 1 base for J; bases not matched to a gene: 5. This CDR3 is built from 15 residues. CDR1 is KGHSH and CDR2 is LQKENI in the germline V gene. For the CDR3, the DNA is TGTGCCAGCTCATCCTCAGGGGGCGGCACAGATACGCAGTATTTT. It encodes CASSSSGGGTDTQYF.

The CDR3 region has the DNA TGTGCCACCAGCAGACCCCAGGGACAGGGGGCGGATGGCTACACCTTC. Translating gives CATSRPQGQGADGYTF. The chain recombines TRBV15 with TRBJ1-2, with 12 bases lining up with TRBD1. Looked up from germline, CDR1 is LNHNV and CDR2 is YYDKDF (reference sequence). The CDR3 extends over 16 amino acids. V lost 2 bases, J lost 6 bases, and 7 bases stayed unmatched.

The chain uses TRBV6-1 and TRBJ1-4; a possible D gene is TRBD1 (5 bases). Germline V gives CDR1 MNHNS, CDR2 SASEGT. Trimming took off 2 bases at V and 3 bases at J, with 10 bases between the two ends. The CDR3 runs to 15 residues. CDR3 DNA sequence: TGTGCCAGCAGTGAAAGGAGGGGCGCTAATGAAAAACTGTTTTTT. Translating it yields CASSERRGANEKLFF.

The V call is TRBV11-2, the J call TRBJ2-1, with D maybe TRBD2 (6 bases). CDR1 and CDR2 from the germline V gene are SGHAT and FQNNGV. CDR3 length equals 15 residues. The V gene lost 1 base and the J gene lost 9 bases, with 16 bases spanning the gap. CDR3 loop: CASSLGGTSRLEQFF. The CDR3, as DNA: TGTGCCAGCAGCTTAGGAGGAACTAGCCGTCTTGAGCAGTTCTTC.

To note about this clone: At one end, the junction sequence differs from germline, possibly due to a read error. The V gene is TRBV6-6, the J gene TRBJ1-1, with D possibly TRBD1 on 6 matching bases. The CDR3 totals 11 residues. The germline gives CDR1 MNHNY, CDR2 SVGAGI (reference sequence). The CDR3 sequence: CASSYLTGYYF. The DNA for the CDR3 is TGTGCCAGCAGTTATCTCACAGGGTATTACTTT.

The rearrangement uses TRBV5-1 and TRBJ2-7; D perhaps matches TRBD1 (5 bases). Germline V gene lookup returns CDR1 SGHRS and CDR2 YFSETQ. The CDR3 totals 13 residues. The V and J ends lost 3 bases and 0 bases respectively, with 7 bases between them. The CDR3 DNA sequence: TGCGCCAGCAGCTCGACAGACTCCTACGAGCAGTACTTC. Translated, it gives CASSSTDSYEQYF.

DNA for the CDR3: TGTGCCAGCACGCGGAACACTGAAGCTTTCTTT. As protein: CASTRNTEAFF. J is TRBJ1-1 and V is TRBV6-5; no definite D call. The CDR3 has 11 residues. Germline-derived CDR1 and CDR2 are MNHEY and SVGAGI. Trimming pared 7 bases from V and 1 base from J, leaving 4 bases between.

CDR3: CASSGTSTDQPQHF. Here the CDR3 DNA reads TGTGCCTCCTCCGGGACATCCACTGATCAGCCCCAGCATTTT. The chain uses TRBV10-3 and TRBJ1-5, with a possible D match to TRBD1 (6 bases). The CDR3 is made up of 14 amino acids. V lost 11 bases and J 5 bases, leaving 19 bases between the germline ends. Germline V gives CDR1 ENHRY, CDR2 SYGVKD.

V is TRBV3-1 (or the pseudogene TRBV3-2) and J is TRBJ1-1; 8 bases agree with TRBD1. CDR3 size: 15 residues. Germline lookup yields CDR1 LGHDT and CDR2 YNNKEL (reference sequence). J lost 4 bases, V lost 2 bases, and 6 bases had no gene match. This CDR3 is CASSQSTGGSTEAFF. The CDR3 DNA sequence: TGTGCCAGCAGCCAATCTACAGGGGGGAGCACTGAAGCTTTCTTT.

The CDR3, as DNA: TGTGCCAGCAGTCTACAGGGCAACACCGGGGAGCTGTTTTTT. This sequence encodes CASSLQGNTGELFF. The rearrangement links TRBV7-7 to TRBJ2-2; tentatively, D is TRBD1 (6 bases). The CDR3 sequence is 14 residues long. Trimming took 6 bases from V and 2 from J, leaving 10 bases between them. Germline CDR1 and CDR2: SSHAT and FNYEAQ (reference sequence).

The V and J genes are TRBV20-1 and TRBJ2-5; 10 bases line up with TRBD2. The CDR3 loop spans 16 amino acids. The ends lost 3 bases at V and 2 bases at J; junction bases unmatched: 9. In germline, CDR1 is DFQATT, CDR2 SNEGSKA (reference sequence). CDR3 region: CSASYPSGGIQETQYF. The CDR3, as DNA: TGCAGTGCTAGTTACCCTAGCGGGGGAATTCAAGAGACCCAGTACTTC.

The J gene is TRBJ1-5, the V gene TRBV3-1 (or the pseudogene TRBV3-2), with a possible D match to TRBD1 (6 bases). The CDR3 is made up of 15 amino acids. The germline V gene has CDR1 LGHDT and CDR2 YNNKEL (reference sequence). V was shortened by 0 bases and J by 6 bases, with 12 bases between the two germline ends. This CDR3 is CASSQDQVGAQPQHF. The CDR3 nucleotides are TGTGCCAGCAGCCAAGATCAGGTGGGGGCTCAGCCCCAGCATTTT.

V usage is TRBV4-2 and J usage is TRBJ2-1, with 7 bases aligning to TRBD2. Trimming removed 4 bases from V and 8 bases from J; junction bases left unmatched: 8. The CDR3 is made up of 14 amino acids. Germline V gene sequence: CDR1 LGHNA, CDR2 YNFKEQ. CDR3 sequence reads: CASSPGLVTDEQFF. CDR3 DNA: TGTGCCAGCAGCCCCGGACTAGTGACCGATGAGCAGTTCTTC.

The CDR3 reads CAITIQGDSGYTF. In nucleotides, the CDR3 is TGTGCCATCACCATACAGGGAGACAGTGGCTACACCTTC. V and J are TRBV10-3 and TRBJ1-2; D is possibly TRBD1 (6 bases). This CDR3 has 13 residues. Germline assignment: CDR1 ENHRY and CDR2 SYGVKD. Trimming pared 7 bases from V and 7 bases from J, leaving 16 bases between.

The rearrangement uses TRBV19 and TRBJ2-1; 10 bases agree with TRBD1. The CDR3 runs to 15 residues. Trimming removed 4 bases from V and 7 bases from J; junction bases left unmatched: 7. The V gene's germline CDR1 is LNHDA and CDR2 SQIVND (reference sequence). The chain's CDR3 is CASSRFPGQGNEQFF. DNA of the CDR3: TGTGCCAGTAGTAGATTCCCGGGACAGGGGAATGAGCAGTTCTTC.